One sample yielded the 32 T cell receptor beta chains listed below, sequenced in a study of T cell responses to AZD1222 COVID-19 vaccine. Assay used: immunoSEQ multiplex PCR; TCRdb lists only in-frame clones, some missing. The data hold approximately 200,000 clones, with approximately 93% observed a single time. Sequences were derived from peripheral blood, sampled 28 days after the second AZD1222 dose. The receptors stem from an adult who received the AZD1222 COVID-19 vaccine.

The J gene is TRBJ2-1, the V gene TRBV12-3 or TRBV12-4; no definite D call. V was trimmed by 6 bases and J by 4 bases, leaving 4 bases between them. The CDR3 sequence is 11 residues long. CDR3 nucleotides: TGTGCCAGCAGGCTGTACAATGAGCAGTTCTTC. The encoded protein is CASRLYNEQFF.

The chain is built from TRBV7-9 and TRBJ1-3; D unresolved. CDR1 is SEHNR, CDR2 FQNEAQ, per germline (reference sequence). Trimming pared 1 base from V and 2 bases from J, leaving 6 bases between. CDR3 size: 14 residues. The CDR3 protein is CASSLGGPGNTIYF. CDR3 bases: TGTGCCAGCAGCTTAGGAGGTCCTGGAAACACCATATATTTT.

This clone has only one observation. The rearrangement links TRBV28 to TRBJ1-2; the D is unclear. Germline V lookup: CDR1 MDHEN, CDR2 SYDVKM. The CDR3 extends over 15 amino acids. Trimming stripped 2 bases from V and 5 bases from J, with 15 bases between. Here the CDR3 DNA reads TGTGCCAGCAGTTTAGGTGAAGTGGGCGGGTATGGCTACACCTTC. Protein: CASSLGEVGGYGYTF.

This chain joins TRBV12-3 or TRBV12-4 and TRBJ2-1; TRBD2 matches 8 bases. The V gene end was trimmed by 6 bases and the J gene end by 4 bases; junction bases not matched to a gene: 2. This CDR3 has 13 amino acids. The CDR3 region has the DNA TGTGCCAGCAGCGGCGGGGGGTACAATGAGCAGTTCTTC. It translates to CASSGGGYNEQFF.

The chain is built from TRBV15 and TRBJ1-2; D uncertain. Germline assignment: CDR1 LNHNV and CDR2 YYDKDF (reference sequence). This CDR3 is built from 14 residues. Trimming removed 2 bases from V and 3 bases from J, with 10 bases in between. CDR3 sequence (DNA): TGTGCCACCAGCAGAAAGAACAAGGACTATGGCTACACCTTC. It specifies CATSRKNKDYGYTF.

CDR3 region: CASSLSSKNTEAFF. The DNA of the CDR3 is TGTGCCAGCAGCTTGAGCTCAAAGAACACTGAAGCTTTCTTT. This chain links TRBV11-2 with TRBJ1-1; D gene uncertain. Germline V gene data show CDR1 as SGHAT and CDR2 as FQNNGV. Between the trimmed V and J ends, which lost 3 bases and 1 base, there was a span of 9 bases. The length of the CDR3 is 14 residues.

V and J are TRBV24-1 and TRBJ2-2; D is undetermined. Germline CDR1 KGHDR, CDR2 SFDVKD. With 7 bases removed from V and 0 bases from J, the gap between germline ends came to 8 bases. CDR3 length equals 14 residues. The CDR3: CATSGLANTGELFF. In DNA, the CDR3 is TGTGCCACCAGCGGGCTCGCGAACACCGGGGAGCTGTTTTTT.

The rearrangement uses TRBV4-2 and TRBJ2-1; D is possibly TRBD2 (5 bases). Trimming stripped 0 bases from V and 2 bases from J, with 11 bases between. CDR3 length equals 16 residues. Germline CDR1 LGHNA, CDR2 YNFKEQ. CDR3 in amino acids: CASSQELRVPYNEQFF. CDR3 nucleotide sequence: TGTGCCAGCAGCCAAGAACTGAGGGTCCCCTACAATGAGCAGTTCTTC.

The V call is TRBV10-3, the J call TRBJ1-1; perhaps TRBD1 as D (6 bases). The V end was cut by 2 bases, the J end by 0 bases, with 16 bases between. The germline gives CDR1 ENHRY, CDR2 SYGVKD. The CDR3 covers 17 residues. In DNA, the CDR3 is TGTGCCATCAGTGAGAGGCCAGGGGATAATTTGAACACTGAAGCTTTCTTT. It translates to CAISERPGDNLNTEAFF.

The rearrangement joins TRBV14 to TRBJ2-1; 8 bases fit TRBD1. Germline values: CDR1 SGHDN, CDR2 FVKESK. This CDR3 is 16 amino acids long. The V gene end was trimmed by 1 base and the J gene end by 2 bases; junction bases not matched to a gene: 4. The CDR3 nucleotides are TGTGCCAGCAGCCAAGGGACAGGGTTCACCTACAATGAGCAGTTCTTC. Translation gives CASSQGTGFTYNEQFF.

CDR3 coding DNA: TGTGCCAGCAGCTTAGAGATTGGACCCTATGGCTACACCTTC. It yields the protein CASSLEIGPYGYTF. The V call is TRBV7-9, the J call TRBJ1-2; D call uncertain. The CDR3 consists of 14 residues. CDR1 is SEHNR and CDR2 is FQNEAQ in the germline V gene (reference sequence). V was cut by 1 base and J by 4 bases, with 10 bases left in between.

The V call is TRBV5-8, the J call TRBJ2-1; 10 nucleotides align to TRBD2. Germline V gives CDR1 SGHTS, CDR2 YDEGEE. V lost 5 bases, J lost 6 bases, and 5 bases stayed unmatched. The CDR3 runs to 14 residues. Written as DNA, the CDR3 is TGTGCCAGCAGAAGGACTAGCGGTGGCAATGAGCAGTTCTTC. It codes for CASRRTSGGNEQFF. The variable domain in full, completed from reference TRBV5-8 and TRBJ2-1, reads EAGVTQSPTHLIKTRGQQATLRCSPISGHTSVYWYQQALGLGLQFLLWYDEGEERNRGNFPPRFSGRQFPNYSSELNVNALELEDSALYLCASRRTSGGNEQFFGPGTRLTVL.

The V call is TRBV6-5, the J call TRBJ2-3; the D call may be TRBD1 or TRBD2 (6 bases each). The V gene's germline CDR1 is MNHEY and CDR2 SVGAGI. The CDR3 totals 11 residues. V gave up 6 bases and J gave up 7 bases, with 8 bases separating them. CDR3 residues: CASRGGNTQYF. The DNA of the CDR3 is TGTGCCAGCAGAGGGGGGAATACGCAGTATTTT.

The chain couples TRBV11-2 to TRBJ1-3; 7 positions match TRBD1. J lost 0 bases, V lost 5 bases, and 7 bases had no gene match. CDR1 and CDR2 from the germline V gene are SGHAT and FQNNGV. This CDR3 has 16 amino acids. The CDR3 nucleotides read TGTGCCAGCAGCCTATTGGGACAGTACTCTGGAAACACCATATATTTT. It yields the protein CASSLLGQYSGNTIYF.

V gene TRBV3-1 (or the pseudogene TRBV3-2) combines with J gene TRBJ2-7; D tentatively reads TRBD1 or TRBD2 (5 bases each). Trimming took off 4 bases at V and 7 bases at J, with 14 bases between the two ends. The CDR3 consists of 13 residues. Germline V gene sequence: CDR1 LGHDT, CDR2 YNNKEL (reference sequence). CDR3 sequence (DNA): TGTGCCAGCAGCCCGGCAGGGAGCGATGAGCAGTACTTC. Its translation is CASSPAGSDEQYF.

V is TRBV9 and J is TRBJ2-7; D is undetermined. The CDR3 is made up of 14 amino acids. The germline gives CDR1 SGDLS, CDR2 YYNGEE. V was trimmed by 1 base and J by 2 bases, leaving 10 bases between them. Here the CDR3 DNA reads TGTGCCAGCAGCGTAACGGGTGGCACCTACGAGCAGTACTTC. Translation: CASSVTGGTYEQYF.

The CDR3 sequence is CASRLQLFSTPGKGYTF. Here the CDR3 DNA reads TGTGCCAGCAGGCTACAATTATTCTCGACCCCAGGGAAGGGCTACACCTTC. The V gene is TRBV3-1 (or the pseudogene TRBV3-2), the J gene TRBJ1-2, with D perhaps TRBD1 (5 bases). The CDR3 loop spans 17 amino acids. Germline V lookup: CDR1 LGHDT, CDR2 YNNKEL (reference sequence). Deletions cut 6 bases from V and 8 bases from J, with 28 bases between.

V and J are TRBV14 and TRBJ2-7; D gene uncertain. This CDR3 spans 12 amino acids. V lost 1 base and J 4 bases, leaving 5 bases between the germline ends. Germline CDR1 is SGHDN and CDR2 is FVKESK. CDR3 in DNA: TGTGCCAGCAGCCAAGTCCCTTACGAGCAGTACTTC. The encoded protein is CASSQVPYEQYF.

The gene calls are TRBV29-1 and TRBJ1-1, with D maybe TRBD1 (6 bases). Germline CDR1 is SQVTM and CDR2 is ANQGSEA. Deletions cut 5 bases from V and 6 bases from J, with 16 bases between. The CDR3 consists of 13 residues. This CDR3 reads CSVSGGRSAEAFF. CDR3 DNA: TGCAGCGTTTCCGGGGGCCGTAGTGCTGAAGCTTTCTTT.

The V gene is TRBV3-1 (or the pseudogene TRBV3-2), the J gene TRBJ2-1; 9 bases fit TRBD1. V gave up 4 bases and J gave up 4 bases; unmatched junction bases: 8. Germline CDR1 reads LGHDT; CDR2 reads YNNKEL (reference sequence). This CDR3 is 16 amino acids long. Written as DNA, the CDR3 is TGTGCCAGCAGCCGGACAGGGGCCACCTTGTACAATGAGCAGTTCTTC. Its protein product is CASSRTGATLYNEQFF.

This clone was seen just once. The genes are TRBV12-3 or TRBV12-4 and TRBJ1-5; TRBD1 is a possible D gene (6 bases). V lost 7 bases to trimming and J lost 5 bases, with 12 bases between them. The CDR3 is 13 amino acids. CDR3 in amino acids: CASKGGGYQPQHF. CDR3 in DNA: TGTGCCAGCAAGGGGGGGGGATATCAGCCCCAGCATTTT.

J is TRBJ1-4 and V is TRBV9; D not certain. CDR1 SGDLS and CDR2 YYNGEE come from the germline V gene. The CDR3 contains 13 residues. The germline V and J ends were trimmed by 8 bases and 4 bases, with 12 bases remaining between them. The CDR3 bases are TGTGCCAGTAATAGGCAGGTTAATGAAAAACTGTTTTTT. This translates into CASNRQVNEKLFF.

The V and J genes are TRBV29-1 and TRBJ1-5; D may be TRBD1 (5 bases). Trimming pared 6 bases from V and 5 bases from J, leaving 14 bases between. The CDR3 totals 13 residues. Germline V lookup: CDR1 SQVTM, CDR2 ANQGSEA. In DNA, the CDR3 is TGCAGCGTGGGCGGGGGTGACGATCAGCCCCAGCATTTT. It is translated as CSVGGGDDQPQHF.

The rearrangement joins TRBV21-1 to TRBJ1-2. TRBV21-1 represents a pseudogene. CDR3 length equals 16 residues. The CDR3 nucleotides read TGTGCCAGCAGCATGGGGTCCCTGGGCTTTAACTATGGCTACACCTTC. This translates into CASSMGSLGFNYGYTF.

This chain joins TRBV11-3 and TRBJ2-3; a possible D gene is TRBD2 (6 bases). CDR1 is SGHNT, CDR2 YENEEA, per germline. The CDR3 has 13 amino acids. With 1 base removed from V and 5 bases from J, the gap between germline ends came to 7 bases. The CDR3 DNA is TGTGCCAGCAGCTTAGGGGGGGAAGATACGCAGTATTTT. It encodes CASSLGGEDTQYF. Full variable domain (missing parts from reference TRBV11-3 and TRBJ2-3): EAGVVQSPRYKIIEKKQPVAFWCNPISGHNTLYWYLQNLGQGPELLIRYENEEAVDDSQLPKDRFSAERLKGVDSTLKIQPAELGDSAVYLCASSLGGEDTQYFGPGTRLTVL.

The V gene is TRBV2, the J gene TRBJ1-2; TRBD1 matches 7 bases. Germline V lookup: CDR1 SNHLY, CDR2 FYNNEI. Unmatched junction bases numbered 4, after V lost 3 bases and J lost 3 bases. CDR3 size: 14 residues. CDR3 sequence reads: CASSDTGDYYGYTF. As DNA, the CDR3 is TGTGCCAGCAGTGACACAGGGGATTACTATGGCTACACCTTC.

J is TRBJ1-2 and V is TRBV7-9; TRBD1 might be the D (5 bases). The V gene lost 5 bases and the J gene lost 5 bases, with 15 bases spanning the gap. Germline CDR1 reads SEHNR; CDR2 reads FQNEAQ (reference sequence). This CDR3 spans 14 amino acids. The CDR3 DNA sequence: TGTGCCAGCAGCCCCGGCGTCGGGACGTATGGCTACACCTTC. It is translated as CASSPGVGTYGYTF.

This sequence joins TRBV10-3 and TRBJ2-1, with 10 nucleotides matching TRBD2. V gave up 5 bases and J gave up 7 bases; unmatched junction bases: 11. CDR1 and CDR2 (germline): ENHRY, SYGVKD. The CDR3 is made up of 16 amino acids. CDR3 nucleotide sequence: TGTGCCATCAGTTCCATTGAGCGGGGGGGCTGGAATGAGCAGTTCTTC. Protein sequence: CAISSIERGGWNEQFF.

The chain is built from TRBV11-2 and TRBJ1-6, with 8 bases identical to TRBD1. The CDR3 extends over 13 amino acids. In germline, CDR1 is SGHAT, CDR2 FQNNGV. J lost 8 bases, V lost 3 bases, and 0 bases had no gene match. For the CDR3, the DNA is TGTGCCAGCAGCTTGGACAGGGATTCACCCCTCCACTTT. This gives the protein CASSLDRDSPLHF.

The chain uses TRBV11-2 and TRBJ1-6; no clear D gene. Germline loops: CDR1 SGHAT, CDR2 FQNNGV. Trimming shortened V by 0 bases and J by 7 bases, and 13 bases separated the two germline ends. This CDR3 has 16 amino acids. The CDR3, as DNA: TGTGCCAGCAGCTTAGAATTCGGTTCGGCCAATTCACCCCTCCACTTT. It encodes CASSLEFGSANSPLHF.

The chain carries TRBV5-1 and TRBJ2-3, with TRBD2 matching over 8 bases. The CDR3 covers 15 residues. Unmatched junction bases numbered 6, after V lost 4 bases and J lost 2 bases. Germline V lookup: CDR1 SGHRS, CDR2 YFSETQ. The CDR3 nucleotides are TGCGCCAGCAGCATTAGCGGGGAATACACAGATACGCAGTATTTT. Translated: CASSISGEYTDTQYF.

The CDR3 sequence is CASSIAEIPQHF. The CDR3 DNA is TGTGCCAGTAGTATCGCGGAAATCCCCCAGCATTTT. This chain uses TRBV19 with TRBJ1-5, with D uncertain. V was shortened by 3 bases and J by 10 bases, with 10 bases between the two germline ends. The germline CDR1 and CDR2 sequences are LNHDA and SQIVND (reference sequence). CDR3 size: 12 residues.